The 15 T cell receptor beta chains in this list originate from one sample, sequenced in a study of pediatric ulcerative colitis. TCRdb's copy holds only in-frame clones and misses some; the assay was immunoSEQ multiplex PCR. Altogether 45,000 to 55,000 clones are present, 78% being singletons, with the ten largest covering under 4%. The rectum was sampled with one to two pinch biopsies at colonoscopy. The sequenced sample was gut tissue. These receptors were obtained from a girl under 18 with moderate ulcerative colitis.

This sequence joins TRBV5-4 and TRBJ2-5; TRBD2 aligns across 11 bases. CDR1 and CDR2 from the germline V gene are SGHNT and YYREEE (reference sequence). J lost 2 bases, V lost 3 bases, and 6 bases had no gene match. The CDR3 consists of 16 residues. The CDR3 spells CASSSPLAGGQETQYF. The CDR3 DNA is TGTGCCAGCAGCTCCCCCCTAGCGGGAGGACAAGAGACCCAGTACTTC.

This chain joins TRBV7-3 and TRBJ1-1; 7 bases agree with TRBD1. J gave up 3 bases and V 5 bases, and 3 bases lay outside the gene matches. The germline CDR1 and CDR2 sequences are SGHTA and FQGTGA. The CDR3 consists of 13 residues. The CDR3, as DNA: TGTGCCAGCAGCCGAGACAGGGACACTGAAGCTTTCTTT. Amino acids: CASSRDRDTEAFF.

The rearrangement links TRBV10-3 to TRBJ1-1; D perhaps matches TRBD1 (5 bases). The germline gives CDR1 ENHRY, CDR2 SYGVKD. V shed 4 bases and J shed 3 bases, with 12 bases lying between them. The CDR3 has 14 residues. CDR3 bases: TGTGCCATCAGTGCAGGGTCGGAGTACACTGAAGCTTTCTTT. This codes for CAISAGSEYTEAFF.

This sequence joins TRBV7-2 and TRBJ1-2, with a possible D match to TRBD1 (5 bases). The germline V and J ends were trimmed by 8 bases and 1 base, with 11 bases remaining between them. CDR1 SGHTA and CDR2 FQGNSA come from the germline V gene. This CDR3 is 13 amino acids long. This chain's CDR3 is CASRGGVNYGYTF. DNA for the CDR3: TGTGCCAGCCGCGGGGGAGTTAACTATGGCTACACCTTC.

This clone is a singleton in its sample. The J gene is TRBJ2-6, the V gene TRBV2; D is undetermined. The V gene's germline CDR1 is SNHLY and CDR2 FYNNEI. The CDR3 has 14 amino acids. V was trimmed by 5 bases and J by 0 bases, leaving 5 bases between them. The CDR3 bases are TGTGCCAGCAGTCCTAACTCTGGGGCCAACGTCCTGACTTTC. It encodes CASSPNSGANVLTF.

The chain has TRBV6-5 and TRBJ1-1, with TRBD1 as a possible D gene (6 bases). Germline CDR1 is MNHEY and CDR2 is SVGAGI. V was cut by 5 bases and J by 0 bases, with 10 bases left in between. The length of the CDR3 is 14 residues. The CDR3 bases are TGTGCCAGCAGTCTACAGGGAATGAACACTGAAGCTTTCTTT. Translating gives CASSLQGMNTEAFF.

This sequence joins TRBV19 and TRBJ2-3, with TRBD1 matching over 8 bases. This CDR3 comprises 15 residues. Germline CDR1 is LNHDA and CDR2 is SQIVND (reference sequence). The trim removed 3 bases at V and 0 bases at J, leaving 2 bases unmatched. In DNA form, the CDR3 reads TGTGCCAGTAGTATTTGGGACAGGAGCACAGATACGCAGTATTTT. Its protein is CASSIWDRSTDTQYF. The full variable domain, with the rest looked up from reference TRBV19 and TRBJ2-3, is DGGITQSPKYLFRKEGQNVTLSCEQNLNHDAMYWYRQDPGQGLRLIYYSQIVNDFQKGDIAEGYSVSREKKESFPLTVTSAQKNPTAFYLCASSIWDRSTDTQYFGPGTRLTVL.

V gene TRBV30 combines with J gene TRBJ1-2; unclear D gene. The CDR3 is 12 residues long. CDR1 is GTSNPN, CDR2 SVGIG, per germline (reference sequence). This chain's CDR3 is CAFLIGSYGYTF. The CDR3, as DNA: TGTGCTTTTCTAATTGGGAGCTATGGCTACACCTTC.

The gene calls are TRBV7-9 and TRBJ1-5; D remains ambiguous. The CDR3 loop spans 12 amino acids. Per the germline V gene, CDR1 is SEHNR and CDR2 is FQNEAQ (reference sequence). V lost 2 bases, J lost 4 bases, and 3 bases lay in between. The CDR3 spells CASSLTNQPQHF. The CDR3, as DNA: TGTGCCAGCAGCTTAACGAATCAGCCCCAGCATTTT.

As to this clone: Other DNA sequences of this sample code for an identical CDR3. The V gene is TRBV7-9, the J gene TRBJ1-1; a weak D match, TRBD1 (6 bases). This CDR3 has 13 amino acids. V lost 5 bases, J lost 5 bases, and 12 bases lay in between. Germline values: CDR1 SEHNR, CDR2 FQNEAQ (reference sequence). The CDR3 is CASSLEGGTEAFF. DNA for the CDR3: TGTGCCAGCAGCCTCGAAGGGGGGACTGAAGCTTTCTTT.

The rearrangement links TRBV5-1 to TRBJ1-4; 12 bases agree with TRBD1. From germline, CDR1 is SGHRS and CDR2 YFSETQ. J was trimmed by 8 bases and V by 4 bases; bases with no gene match: 6. This CDR3 is built from 15 residues. The CDR3, as DNA: TGCGCCAGCAGCCCGGGACAGGGGGCAGCCGAAAAACTGTTTTTT. Its translation is CASSPGQGAAEKLFF.

A few counts support this clone. The chain carries TRBV5-1 and TRBJ2-3; D may be TRBD1 or TRBD2 (6 bases each). There are 13 residues in the CDR3. CDR1 is SGHRS and CDR2 is YFSETQ in the germline V gene. The ends were cut back, 7 bases at V and 1 base at J, with 10 bases in the middle. The CDR3 loop reads CASSEGGTDTQYF. The CDR3 region has the DNA TGCGCCAGCTCGGAGGGGGGCACAGATACGCAGTATTTT.

The V call is TRBV7-2, the J call TRBJ2-2; 9 nucleotides match TRBD2. The CDR3 is 15 residues long. Germline trimming cut 2 bases from V and 5 bases from J; bases unmatched to any gene: 3. Germline CDR1 reads SGHTA; CDR2 reads FQGNSA. CDR3 DNA: TGTGCCAGCAGCTTATTGCGGGAGGGGACCGGGGAGCTGTTTTTT. Its protein product is CASSLLREGTGELFF.

This chain links TRBV7-2 with TRBJ1-5; tentatively, D is TRBD1 (6 bases). Trimming took 5 bases from V and 9 from J, leaving 17 bases between them. This CDR3 spans 14 amino acids. Germline CDR1 is SGHTA and CDR2 is FQGNSA. Here the CDR3 DNA reads TGTGCCAGCAGCCCCGGACAGACTGAGGGGCCCCAGCATTTT. Translated: CASSPGQTEGPQHF.

The chain combines TRBV4-1 with TRBJ2-3; 7 bases fit TRBD1. J gave up 2 bases and V 4 bases, and 12 bases lay outside the gene matches. This CDR3 region has 17 residues. CDR1 and CDR2 (germline): MGHRA, YSYEKL. For the CDR3, the DNA is TGCGCCAGCAGCCTTCAAAGACAGGGAGAACCCACAGATACGCAGTATTTT. Translating gives CASSLQRQGEPTDTQYF.